The clone carrying this T cell receptor beta chain has a handful of counts. The antigen is not known. It was RNA transcripts that yielded the amplified TCR beta CDR3 regions. Researchers ran a first-round RT-PCR on the TCR CDR3 using the HTBI primer set. TCRdb reanalysed the multiplex PCR reads using MiXCR and keeps one entry per CDR3 protein. Altogether fewer than 800,000 distinct CDR3 sequences are present, approximately 16% being singletons, with the ten largest covering 8.4%. The data were taken from a study of T cells in Graves' hyperthyroidism and ophthalmopathy. Germline CDR1 is DFQATT and CDR2 is SNEGSKA (reference sequence). The CDR3 length is 13 residues. V shed 5 bases and J shed 8 bases, with 18 bases lying between them. Uncontrolled infection, other autoimmune disease, pregnancy or lactation disqualified patients from enrolment. Study conclusions and caveats: Ophthalmopathy and stable hyperthyroidism were separated by a 13 V-J model. Most thyroid clonotypes with frequency above 0.001 were detected in blood.

This receptor was identified in a young man with Graves' hyperthyroidism. Sequencing was done on a sample of blood. V usage is TRBV20-1 and J usage is TRBJ1-2; a weak D match, TRBD1 (6 bases). This CDR3 reads CSAGRTARGGYTF. Written as DNA, the CDR3 is TGCAGTGCTGGGAGGACAGCTAGGGGGGGCTACACCTTC.